Here is one TCR beta chain with its context. This sample is part of a study of blood T cell repertoires in COVID-19. Background on the study: PBMCs, B-cell-depleted T cells, or T cells were the source of the cDNA or gDNA that made up the material.

The method was immunoSEQ multiplex PCR; TCRdb's version includes in-frame clones alone and lacks a portion of them. The data show roughly 150,000 clones, 75% to 90% seen once. The CDR3 extends over 16 amino acids. CDR1 is MNHEY, CDR2 SVGAGI, per germline. V was clipped by 2 bases and J by 4 bases; unmatched bases: 6. This chain links TRBV6-5 with TRBJ1-2, with TRBD1 matching over 11 bases. Sequenced sample: peripheral blood. This sequence was found in a woman aged 65 to 85 with acute or convalescent COVID-19. The CDR3 coding sequence is TGTGCCAGCAGTTACCCGCTAGGGACAGGGGGCTATGGCTACACCTTC. This encodes CASSYPLGTGGYGYTF.